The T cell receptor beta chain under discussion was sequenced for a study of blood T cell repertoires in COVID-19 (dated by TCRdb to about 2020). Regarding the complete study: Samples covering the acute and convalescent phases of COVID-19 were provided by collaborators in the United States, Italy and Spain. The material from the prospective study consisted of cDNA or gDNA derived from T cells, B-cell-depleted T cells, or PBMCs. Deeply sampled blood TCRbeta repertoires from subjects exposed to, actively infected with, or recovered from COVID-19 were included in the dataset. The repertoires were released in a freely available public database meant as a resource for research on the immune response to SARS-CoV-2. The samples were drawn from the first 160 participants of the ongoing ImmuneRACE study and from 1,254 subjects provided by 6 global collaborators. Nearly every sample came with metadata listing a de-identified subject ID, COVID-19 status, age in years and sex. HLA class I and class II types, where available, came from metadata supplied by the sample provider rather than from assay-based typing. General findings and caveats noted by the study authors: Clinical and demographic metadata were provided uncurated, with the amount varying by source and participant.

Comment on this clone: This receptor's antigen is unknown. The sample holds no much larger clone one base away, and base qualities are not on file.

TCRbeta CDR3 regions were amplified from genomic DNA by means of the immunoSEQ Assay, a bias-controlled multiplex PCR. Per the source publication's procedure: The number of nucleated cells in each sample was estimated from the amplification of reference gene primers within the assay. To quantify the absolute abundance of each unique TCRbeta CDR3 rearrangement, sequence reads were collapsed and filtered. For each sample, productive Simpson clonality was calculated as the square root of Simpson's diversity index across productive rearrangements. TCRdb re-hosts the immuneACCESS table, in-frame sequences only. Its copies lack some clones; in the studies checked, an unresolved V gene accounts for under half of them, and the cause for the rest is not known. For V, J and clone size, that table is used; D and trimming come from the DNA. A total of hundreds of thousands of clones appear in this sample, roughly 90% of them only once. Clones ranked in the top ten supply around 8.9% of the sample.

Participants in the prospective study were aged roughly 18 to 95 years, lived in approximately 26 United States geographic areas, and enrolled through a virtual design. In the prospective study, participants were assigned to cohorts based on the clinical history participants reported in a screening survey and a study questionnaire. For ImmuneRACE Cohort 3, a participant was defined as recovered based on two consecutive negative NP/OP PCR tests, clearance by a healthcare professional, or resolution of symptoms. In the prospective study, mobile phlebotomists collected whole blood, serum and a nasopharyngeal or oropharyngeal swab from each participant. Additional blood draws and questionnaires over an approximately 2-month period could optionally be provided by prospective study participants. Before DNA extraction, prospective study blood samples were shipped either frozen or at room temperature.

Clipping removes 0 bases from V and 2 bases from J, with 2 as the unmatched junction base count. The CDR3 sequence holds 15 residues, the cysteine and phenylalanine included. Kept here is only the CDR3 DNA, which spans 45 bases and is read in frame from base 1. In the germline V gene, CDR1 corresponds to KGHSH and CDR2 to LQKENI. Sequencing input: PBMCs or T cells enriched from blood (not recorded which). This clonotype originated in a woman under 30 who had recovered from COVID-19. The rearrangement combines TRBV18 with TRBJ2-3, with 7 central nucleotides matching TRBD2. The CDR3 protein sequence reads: CASSPPSGSTDTQYF. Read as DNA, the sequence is TGTGCCAGCTCACCACCTAGCGGGTCCACAGATACGCAGTATTTT.